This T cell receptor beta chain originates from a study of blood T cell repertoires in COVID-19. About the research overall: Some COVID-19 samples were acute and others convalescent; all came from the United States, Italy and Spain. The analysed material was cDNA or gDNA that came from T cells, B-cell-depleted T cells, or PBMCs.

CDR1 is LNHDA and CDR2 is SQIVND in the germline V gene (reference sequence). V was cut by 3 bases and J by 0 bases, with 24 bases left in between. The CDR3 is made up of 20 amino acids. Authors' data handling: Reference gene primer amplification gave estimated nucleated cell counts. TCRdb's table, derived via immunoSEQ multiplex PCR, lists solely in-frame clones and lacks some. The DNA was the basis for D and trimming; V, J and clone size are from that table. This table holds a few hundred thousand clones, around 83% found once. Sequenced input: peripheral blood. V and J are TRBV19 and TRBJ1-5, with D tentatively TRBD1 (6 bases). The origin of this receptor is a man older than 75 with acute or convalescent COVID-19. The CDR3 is CASSIRSVQGRAYSNQPQHF. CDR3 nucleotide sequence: TGTGCCAGTAGTATCAGAAGCGTTCAGGGGAGGGCATATAGCAATCAGCCCCAGCATTTT.